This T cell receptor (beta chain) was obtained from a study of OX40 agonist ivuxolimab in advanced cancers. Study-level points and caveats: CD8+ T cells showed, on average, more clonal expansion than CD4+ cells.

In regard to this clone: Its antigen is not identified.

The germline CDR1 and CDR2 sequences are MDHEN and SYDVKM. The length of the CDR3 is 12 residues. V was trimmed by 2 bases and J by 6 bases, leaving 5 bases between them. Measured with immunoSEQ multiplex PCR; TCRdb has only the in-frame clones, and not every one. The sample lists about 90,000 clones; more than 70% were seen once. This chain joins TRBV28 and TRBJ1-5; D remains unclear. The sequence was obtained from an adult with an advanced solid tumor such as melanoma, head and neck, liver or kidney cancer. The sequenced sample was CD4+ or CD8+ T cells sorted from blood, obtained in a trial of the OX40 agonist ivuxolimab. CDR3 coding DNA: TGTGCCAGCAGTTTACGGGGTCAGCCCCAGCATTTT. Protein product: CASSLRGQPQHF. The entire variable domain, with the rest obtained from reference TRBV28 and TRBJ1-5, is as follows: DVKVTQSSRYLVKRTGEKVFLECVQDMDHENMFWYRQDPGLGLRLIYFSYDVKMKEKGDIPEGYSVSREKKERFSLILESASTNQTSMYLCASSLRGQPQHFGDGTRLSIL.